This TCR beta chain appears in the sequencing data of a study of molecular identifiers for immune sequencing clone quantification. Study details: In the replicates, RNA derived from around 20,000 or 100,000 naive CD8 cells was divided into five parts, and four were sequenced.

CDR1 and CDR2 from the germline V gene are MDHEN and SYDVKM. The CDR3 has 12 amino acids. A single record per CDR3 protein comes from TCRdb applying MiXCR to the PCR reads. This sample has approximately 590,000 distinct CDR3 sequences, with roughly 23% found just once. This clonotype was seen just once. This may come from a read error, since a much larger clone is one base off. The rearrangement uses TRBV28 and TRBJ1-1, with D maybe TRBD1 (5 bases). The sequenced material came from naive CD8+ T cells from blood, with Jurkat cell RNA spiked in. The subset is: FACS-sorted CD8+CD4-CCR7+CD45RA+ naive T cells. This receptor was obtained from a human donor in good health. Some libraries in this study had Jurkat cell RNA spiked in. The CDR3 sequence: CALQEMNTGAFF. The CDR3, as DNA: TGTGCCCTACAGGAAATGAACACTGGAGCTTTCTTT.